Sequencing of this T cell receptor beta chain was carried out in a study of blood T cell repertoires in COVID-19 (TCRdb year 2020). Study-level background: Samples covering the acute and convalescent phases of COVID-19 were provided by collaborators in the United States, Italy and Spain. The dataset comprised deeply sampled blood TCRbeta repertoires from subjects exposed to, actively infected with, or recovered from COVID-19. The repertoires were released in a freely available public database meant as a resource for research on the immune response to SARS-CoV-2. Where HLA class I and class II types were available, the types were taken from metadata supplied by the sample provider, not from assay-based typing. Nearly every sample came with metadata listing a de-identified subject ID, COVID-19 status, age in years and sex. The prospective study material was composed of cDNA or gDNA derived from T cells, B-cell-depleted T cells, or PBMCs. The samples were drawn from the first 160 participants of the ongoing ImmuneRACE study and from 1,200 or so subjects provided by 6 global collaborators. Overall study results and their limits: The amount of clinical and demographic metadata varied by source and participant and was provided uncurated.

Each collaborating institution followed its own protocols to collect whole blood in K2EDTA tubes. For TCRbeta analysis, collaborator samples were shipped as frozen whole blood, as isolated PBMCs, or as DNA extracted from either sample type. This clone was seen only once. Its target antigen remains unknown. The record has no base qualities; no much larger clone is one base away. TCRbeta CDR3 regions were amplified from genomic DNA using the immunoSEQ Assay, a bias-controlled multiplex PCR. The study's own analysis went as follows. The number of nucleated cells in each sample was estimated by amplification of reference gene primers within the assay. Sequence reads were collapsed and filtered to measure the absolute abundance of every unique TCRbeta CDR3 rearrangement. For each sample, productive Simpson clonality was calculated by taking the square root of Simpson's diversity index across productive rearrangements. What TCRdb holds here is the immuneACCESS table cut down to in-frame rearrangements. Part of the clones is not present; checked against another copy, under half of the missing clones reflect an unresolved V gene, and the others are unexplained. That table gives V, J and clone size, and the DNA gave D and trimming. The sample includes about 110,000 clones, with over 70% observed a single time. The ten largest clones take up approximately 0.9% of the sample.

Deletion took 8 bases off V and 6 bases off J, with a span of 22 bases between the germline ends. CDR1 SNHLY and CDR2 FYNNEI are derived from the germline V gene. The CDR3 numbers 15 residues from cysteine through phenylalanine. The DNA shown is the 45-base CDR3, in frame from base 1. The source is a human donor with acute or convalescent COVID-19. The donor label of this sample is uncertain. Sequencing was performed on peripheral blood. The rearrangement combines TRBV2 with TRBJ1-2; the D gene is possibly TRBD1, with 6 bases matching. The CDR3 protein: CASLTNRVGSDGYTF. At the DNA level, the sequence is TGTGCCAGCCTAACCAACAGGGTGGGATCGGATGGCTACACCTTC.